Given below is one T cell receptor (beta chain) in context. The data stem from a study of blood T cells in healthy people across ages. For the second PCR, which ran for about 6 to 12 cycles, a sample-barcoded 5' primer and a J-beta primer mix were used. TCRdb reanalysed the 5' RACE reads using MiXCR and keeps one entry per CDR3 protein. The table shows hundreds of thousands of distinct CDR3 sequences, with approximately 50% occurring only once. The TCR sequence derives from a woman aged 55-70 years in good health. The specimen sequenced was blood.

CDR3 region: CSAREQGRNSPLHF. For the CDR3, the DNA is TGCAGTGCTAGAGAACAGGGGAGGAATTCACCCCTCCACTTT. J is TRBJ1-6 and V is TRBV20-1; 7 nucleotides align to TRBD1. This CDR3 has 14 residues. CDR1 is DFQATT, CDR2 SNEGSKA, per germline (reference sequence). Trimming removed 0 bases from V and 7 bases from J; junction bases left unmatched: 3.